A single sample is the source of the 27 T cell receptor beta chains below, sequenced in a study of T cells in Graves' hyperthyroidism and ophthalmopathy. There were TCR beta CDR3 regions amplified from RNA transcripts. RT-PCR in the first round (using the HTBI primer set) targeted the TCR CDR3. TCRdb itself ran the multiplex PCR reads through MiXCR, one entry per CDR3 protein. This sample has a few hundred thousand distinct CDR3 sequences, with roughly 15% found just once. The sequenced sample consisted of blood. These receptors were collected from a woman between 50 and 59 years old with Graves' hyperthyroidism that later progressed to Graves' ophthalmopathy.

This clonotype was found many times. The gene calls are TRBV28 and TRBJ2-4, with TRBD2 identical over 8 bases. CDR1 is MDHEN, CDR2 SYDVKM, per germline. The CDR3 length is 15 residues. V shed 5 bases, J shed 6 bases, and the junction held 9 bases outside the gene matches. The CDR3 spells CASSPAGTRRNIQYF. CDR3 bases: TGTGCCAGCAGTCCTGCCGGGACTAGAAGAAACATTCAGTACTTC.

This clonotype was detected many times. The chain couples TRBV6-1 to TRBJ2-1, with TRBD2 as a possible D gene (5 bases). The CDR3 is 16 amino acids. Germline V lookup: CDR1 MNHNS, CDR2 SASEGT. The V gene lost 3 bases and the J gene lost 2 bases, with 14 bases spanning the gap. CDR3 in amino acids: CASSDSGGPAYNEQFF. The CDR3 DNA follows: TGTGCCAGCAGTGATTCTGGCGGGCCGGCCTACAATGAGCAGTTCTTC.

V and J are TRBV12-3 or TRBV12-4 and TRBJ1-5; no clear D gene. The length of the CDR3 is 17 residues. V was pared by 2 bases and J by 0 bases, with 14 bases between. CDR3 sequence: CASSLIVQAISNQPQHF. The CDR3 DNA sequence: TGTGCCAGCAGTTTAATAGTGCAGGCGATTAGCAATCAGCCCCAGCATTTT.

This clonotype was seen many times. The chain employs TRBV6-1 and TRBJ1-1; D is unclear. V gave up 8 bases and J gave up 1 base, with 8 bases separating them. Germline CDR1 MNHNS, CDR2 SASEGT. The CDR3 length is 12 residues. DNA for the CDR3: TGTGCCAGCTGGGGTGGGAACACTGAAGCTTTCTTT. Protein: CASWGGNTEAFF.

This clonotype was counted many times. The J gene is TRBJ2-2, the V gene TRBV20-1; 12 bases agree with TRBD2. Germline trimming cut 7 bases from V and 2 bases from J; bases unmatched to any gene: 5. This CDR3 is 15 amino acids long. CDR1 is DFQATT, CDR2 SNEGSKA, per germline (reference sequence). Here the CDR3 DNA reads TGCAGTGGTCTAGCGGGGGGGTCCAACACCGGGGAGCTGTTTTTT. Translation gives CSGLAGGSNTGELFF.

This clonotype was counted many times. This chain uses TRBV27 with TRBJ2-7, with D possibly TRBD1 on 5 matching bases. The V gene's germline CDR1 is MNHEY and CDR2 SMNVEV (reference sequence). The CDR3 is 16 residues long. V was clipped by 1 base and J by 7 bases, with 20 bases between them. CDR3: CASSLFGPADSREQYF. CDR3 in DNA: TGTGCCAGCAGTTTATTTGGCCCGGCCGACAGCCGAGAGCAGTACTTC.

This clonotype was counted at least ten times. The rearrangement joins TRBV5-1 to TRBJ2-7, with D perhaps TRBD1 (6 bases). Trimming left V 4 bases short and J 1 base short, with 9 bases between. Per germline, CDR1 SGHRS and CDR2 YFSETQ. The CDR3 runs to 13 residues. CDR3 sequence reads: CASSPTGSYEQYF. The CDR3, as DNA: TGCGCCAGCAGCCCTACAGGGTCCTACGAGCAGTACTTC.

There are many counts of this clonotype. The V and J genes are TRBV18 and TRBJ2-7; 7 bases are shared with TRBD2. J gave up 5 bases and V 3 bases, and 13 bases lay outside the gene matches. The germline CDR1 and CDR2 sequences are KGHSH and LQKENI. This CDR3 spans 16 amino acids. The CDR3 bases are TGTGCCAGCTCACCCTTAGCTAGCGGCCTTGGGAACGAGCAGTACTTC. It yields the protein CASSPLASGLGNEQYF.

This clonotype was detected many times. The rearrangement links TRBV12-3 or TRBV12-4 to TRBJ1-5; D is unresolved. Between the trimmed V and J ends, which lost 3 bases and 5 bases, there was a span of 11 bases. This CDR3 has 14 residues. CDR3 sequence (DNA): TGTGCCAGCAGTTTTGGACGGATGTATCAGCCCCAGCATTTT. Its protein product is CASSFGRMYQPQHF.

This clonotype showed up many times. J is TRBJ2-3 and V is TRBV27; 11 bases are shared with TRBD1. Trimming took 3 bases from V and 4 from J; bases not matched to a gene: 9. This CDR3 is 17 amino acids long. Looked up from germline, CDR1 is MNHEY and CDR2 is SMNVEV (reference sequence). This CDR3 reads CASSLFGDRGEADTQYF. The CDR3 DNA reads TGTGCCAGCAGTTTGTTCGGGGACAGGGGGGAAGCAGATACGCAGTATTTT.

This clonotype was detected many times. The chain joins TRBV6-5 to TRBJ2-1; 10 nucleotides line up with TRBD1. The ends lost 1 base at V and 6 bases at J; junction bases unmatched: 3. There are 15 residues in the CDR3. Germline V gene sequence: CDR1 MNHEY, CDR2 SVGAGI. The DNA of the CDR3 is TGTGCCAGCAGTTACTTTTGGACAGGGGGCAATGAGCAGTTCTTC. Protein: CASSYFWTGGNEQFF.

This clonotype was counted ten times or more. The J gene is TRBJ2-3, the V gene TRBV6-1; D ambiguous. Per the germline V gene, CDR1 is MNHNS and CDR2 is SASEGT. CDR3 length: 15 amino acids. V lost 4 bases and J lost 0, with 11 bases in between. The CDR3 loop is CASSGKDTSTDTQYF. CDR3 DNA sequence: TGTGCCAGCAGTGGAAAAGACACTAGCACAGATACGCAGTATTTT.

This clonotype has a handful of counts. The chain employs TRBV7-9 and TRBJ2-5, with 8 bases aligning to TRBD1. This CDR3 has 13 amino acids. The V gene end was trimmed by 5 bases and the J gene end by 5 bases; junction bases not matched to a gene: 4. CDR1 and CDR2 (germline): SEHNR, FQNEAQ (reference sequence). This CDR3 is CASSATGVETQYF. CDR3 DNA sequence: TGTGCCAGCAGCGCGACAGGGGTGGAGACCCAGTACTTC.

This clonotype was detected only a few times. The V and J genes are TRBV7-9 and TRBJ2-5; the D is unclear. V lost 2 bases and J lost 4, with 8 bases in between. Germline V gene lookup returns CDR1 SEHNR and CDR2 FQNEAQ (reference sequence). This CDR3 region has 13 residues. In DNA, the CDR3 is TGTGCCAGCAGCTTAAGAGCAGGAGAGACCCAGTACTTC. The encoded protein is CASSLRAGETQYF. Full variable domain (remainder filled in from reference TRBV7-9 and TRBJ2-5): DTGVSQNPRHKITKRGQNVTFRCDPISEHNRLYWYRQTLGQGPEFLTYFQNEAQLEKSRLLSDRFSAERPKGSFSTLEIQRTEQGDSAMYLCASSLRAGETQYFGPGTRLLVL.

This clonotype was detected ten times or more. The chain links TRBV12-3 or TRBV12-4 to TRBJ1-1; D is unresolved. CDR3 length: 15 amino acids. The V and J ends lost 1 base and 2 bases respectively, with 11 bases between them. Written as DNA, the CDR3 is TGTGCCAGCAGTTTAGACCCGGCAGCCAACACTGAAGCTTTCTTT. Its translation: CASSLDPAANTEAFF.

Only a few counts were recorded for this clonotype. CDR3 coding DNA: TGTGCCAGCAACGGTCAGACAGATACGCAGTATTTT. This gives the protein CASNGQTDTQYF. The rearrangement links TRBV28 to TRBJ2-3; no clear D. V shed 7 bases and J shed 3 bases, with 8 bases lying between them. The germline gives CDR1 MDHEN, CDR2 SYDVKM. The CDR3 length is 12 residues.

As to this clonotype: Just one base apart from a much larger clone, this may be a read error. The chain joins TRBV15 to TRBJ1-1; D might be TRBD1 (6 bases). Germline-derived CDR1 and CDR2 are LNHNV and YYDKDF (reference sequence). Trimming removed 4 bases from V and 6 bases from J, with 18 bases in between. This CDR3 region has 15 residues. CDR3 in DNA: TGTGCCACCAGCATCTCCCTCCAGGGGCGGTCTGAAGCTTTCTTT. Its protein product is CATSISLQGRSEAFF.

This clonotype was seen repeatedly, ten times or more. This chain connects TRBV6-9 to TRBJ1-2; D is undetermined. Germline loops: CDR1 MNHGY, CDR2 SVAAGI. V dropped 4 bases and J dropped 7 bases, with 19 bases sitting between them. The CDR3 spans 15 residues. The CDR3 coding sequence is TGTGCCAGCAGTTTCCAACTGCCGGGAACGCTTGGCTACACCTTC. As protein: CASSFQLPGTLGYTF.

In this sample, this clonotype turned up many times. The chain joins TRBV30 to TRBJ1-5, with TRBD1 identical over 7 bases. After removal of 1 base from V and 9 bases from J, the junction contained 9 bases not matched to a gene. CDR1 and CDR2 from the germline V gene are GTSNPN and SVGIG (reference sequence). CDR3 length: 14 residues. As DNA, the CDR3 is TGTGCCTGGAGTGATAAACAGGGGAGGTGGCCCCAGCATTTT. Protein product: CAWSDKQGRWPQHF.

The table lists this clonotype with many counts. The V and J genes are TRBV29-1 and TRBJ2-7; TRBD2 aligns across 12 bases. Unmatched junction bases numbered 3, after V lost 5 bases and J lost 1 base. CDR1 is SQVTM and CDR2 is ANQGSEA in the germline V gene. The CDR3 is 14 residues long. The CDR3 nucleotides are TGCAGCGTTTCTAGCGGGAGGGGTTCCTACGAGCAGTACTTC. Its translation is CSVSSGRGSYEQYF.

This chain links TRBV28 with TRBJ1-3; D perhaps matches TRBD1 (6 bases). CDR1 and CDR2 from the germline V gene are MDHEN and SYDVKM. This CDR3 comprises 15 residues. Trimming removed 7 bases from V and 2 bases from J, with 15 bases in between. CDR3 residues: CASIITGAAGNTIYF. The CDR3, as DNA: TGTGCCAGCATAATTACGGGGGCAGCTGGAAACACCATATATTTT.

This clonotype was recorded once. With a much larger clone just one base away, this may be a read error. Since no conserved phenylalanine or tryptophan closes the CDR3, a read error is the likely cause. The chain employs TRBV28 and TRBJ2-7; 7 nucleotides agree with TRBD1. The junction had 4 bases not matched to a gene; V was cut back by 8 bases and J by 0 bases. The germline CDR1 and CDR2 sequences are MDHEN and SYDVKM. The CDR3 loop spans 13 amino acids. As DNA, the CDR3 is TGTGCCAGCGGACAGGAGCTCTCCTACGAGCAGTACTCC. Its translation is CASGQELSYEQYS.

This clonotype has a handful of counts. The gene calls are TRBV4-2 and TRBJ2-5; D is ambiguous. The CDR3 contains 14 residues. From germline, CDR1 is LGHNA and CDR2 YNFKEQ. The V gene lost 4 bases and the J gene lost 2 bases, with 11 bases spanning the gap. The chain's CDR3 is CASSPLGFQETQYF. The CDR3 bases are TGTGCCAGCAGCCCATTAGGGTTTCAAGAGACCCAGTACTTC.

The V call is TRBV6-5, the J call TRBJ1-2, with 7 bases lining up with TRBD1. The germline V gene has CDR1 MNHEY and CDR2 SVGAGI. There are 15 residues in the CDR3. The junction had 7 bases not matched to a gene; V was cut back by 2 bases and J by 4 bases. The CDR3: CASSYTLRGTYGYTF. The DNA of the CDR3 is TGTGCCAGCAGTTACACACTCAGGGGGACCTATGGCTACACCTTC.

Notes on this clonotype: This may be a read error, as it is one base from a much larger clone. The chain employs TRBV28 and TRBJ2-4; D gene uncertain. CDR1 is MDHEN and CDR2 is SYDVKM in the germline V gene. This CDR3 comprises 13 residues. The CDR3 region has the DNA TGTGCCACCGGTCTAGTTGCCAAAAACATTCAGTGCTTC. Its protein is CATGLVAKNIQCF.

In this sample, this clonotype turned up many times. This chain joins TRBV6-1 and TRBJ2-6; 8 bases align to TRBD1. The germline V gene encodes CDR1 MNHNS and CDR2 SASEGT. This CDR3 is 18 amino acids long. The V gene end was trimmed by 7 bases and the J gene end by 1 base; junction bases not matched to a gene: 12. In nucleotides, the CDR3 is TGTGCCAGCAACACCAGACAGGGGCTGGCTTCTGGGGCCAACGTCCTGACTTTC. Translated: CASNTRQGLASGANVLTF.

Notes on this clonotype: A much bigger clone sits one base away, suggesting this may be a read error. The V call is TRBV12-5, the J call TRBJ2-1; 7 nucleotides match TRBD1. Germline CDR1 is LGHNT and CDR2 is FRNRAP. The CDR3 covers 11 residues. The CDR3 DNA reads TGTGCTGGTGGTTTCGGGGACAGACAGTTCTTC. Translation gives CAGGFGDRQFF.